This TCR beta chain was captured by sequencing in a study of T cells after posttransplantation cyclophosphamide. Repertoires were generated with immunoSEQ multiplex PCR, while TCRdb's copy carries only in-frame clones and drops some. The sample holds tens of thousands of clones, approximately 90% seen once. Trimming removed 5 bases from V and 3 bases from J, with 11 bases in between. The CDR3 covers 14 residues. Germline CDR1 reads SEHNR; CDR2 reads FQNEAQ (reference sequence). Material for sequencing was PBMCs. The J gene is TRBJ2-1, the V gene TRBV7-9, with D possibly being TRBD2 (5 bases). The sequence was collected from a woman in her fifties or sixties in good health and a related stem cell transplant donor. The CDR3 sequence is CASSPFGDYNEQFF. CDR3 nucleotide sequence: TGTGCCAGCAGCCCCTTCGGGGACTACAATGAGCAGTTCTTC.